These T cell receptor beta chains were read from a single sample in a study of blood T cell repertoires in COVID-19. Profiling relied on immunoSEQ multiplex PCR, and the TCRdb table lists in-frame clones only, not all of them. Of 150,000 to 200,000 clones listed, approximately 86% are singletons. Sequencing was done on a sample of peripheral blood. All receptors derive from a man between 60 and 75 years old with acute or convalescent COVID-19. Both conserved end residues are part of each CDR3.

j_call v_call cdr3_aa
TRBJ1-4 TRBV29-1 CSVAPFGRGTNEKLFF
TRBJ1-1 TRBV28 CASNPAGRGNTEAFF
TRBJ2-4 TRBV29-1 CSVEKRGSDIQYF
TRBJ2-3 TRBV19 CASSIDLLAYRTQYF
TRBJ1-2 TRBV28 CASQGAYGYTF
TRBJ2-7 TRBV18 CASSPTKGIGHEQYF
TRBJ1-2 TRBV18 CASSPGTGEDGYTF
TRBJ1-3 TRBV28 CASSLLSPDTIYF
TRBJ2-1 TRBV9 CASSVGGSTRNEQFF
TRBJ1-6 TRBV28 CASTDRGLSYNSPLHF
TRBJ1-2 TRBV5-1 CASSGGQGRYGYTF
TRBJ1-5 TRBV12-3/TRBV12-4 CASSFEGQPQHF
TRBJ2-2 TRBV11-2 CASSLTTGVTGELFF
TRBJ1-2 TRBV7-9 CASSLGAGLGYGYTF
TRBJ2-5 TRBV7-6 CASSQGQGAWETQYF
TRBJ1-1 TRBV7-3 CASSREPSSTEAFF
TRBJ2-1 TRBV2 CASSAQPSSYNEQFF
TRBJ1-2 TRBV3-1/TRBV3-2 CASSQRRQALGGYTF
TRBJ1-1 TRBV29-1 CSALQGAGEAFF
TRBJ2-2 TRBV7-3 CASSPARLNTGELFF
TRBJ2-1 TRBV7-3 CASSPGQGAFDEQFF
TRBJ2-1 TRBV27 CASSSTSGSYNEQFF
TRBJ1-5 TRBV10-2 CASNRGFSNQPQHF
TRBJ1-2 TRBV27 CASRAVGGNGGYTF
TRBJ2-1 TRBV19 CASSKGPTSGGHMGNEQFF
TRBJ1-6 TRBV20-1 CSASQGQKNSPLHF
TRBJ2-1 TRBV7-3 CASSLRTSGSYNEQFF
TRBJ1-1 TRBV5-1 CASRPQLNTEAFF
TRBJ1-5 TRBV24-1 CATSRTGQPQHF
TRBJ2-1 TRBV7-3 CASSPDWVSSYNEQFF
TRBJ1-2 TRBV7-9 CASSPRTGGGYTF
TRBJ2-5 TRBV9 CASSVGQNKETQYF
TRBJ1-1 TRBV29-1 CSVSTGMNTEAFF
TRBJ1-2 TRBV6-1 CASSEGGGYGYTF
TRBJ1-3 TRBV28 CASSWTGTGNTIYF
TRBJ2-7 TRBV5-1 CASSLQGASYEQYF
TRBJ2-2 TRBV6-5 CASILAGGTGELFF
TRBJ1-6 TRBV6-5 CASSYPIGGDNSPLHF
TRBJ2-3 TRBV10-3 CAISAGTENSDTQYF
TRBJ2-3 TRBV19 CASSSRQGTQYF
TRBJ2-2 TRBV28 CASSPPRSGSGTGELFF
TRBJ1-1 TRBV7-3 CASSSTGGDTEAFF
TRBJ2-7 TRBV28 CASTSGGVSYEQYF
TRBJ1-2 TRBV5-1 CASSLEANTGGYTF
TRBJ1-6 TRBV21-1 CASRRQGFGNNSPLHF
TRBJ1-5 TRBV18 CASSPQGDQPQHF
TRBJ2-6 TRBV11-3 CASSLPEGDRVSGANVLTF
TRBJ2-7 TRBV19 CASSPGTDLTYEQYF
TRBJ2-7 TRBV6-5 CASSYDRVYEQYF
TRBJ2-7 TRBV6-2/TRBV6-3 CASSFRTSGNSYEQYF
TRBJ2-5 TRBV28 CASSHFSGRGDGETQYF
TRBJ1-2 TRBV9 CASSVGSGYGYTF
TRBJ2-3 TRBV7-9 CASSFTATGSTDTQYF